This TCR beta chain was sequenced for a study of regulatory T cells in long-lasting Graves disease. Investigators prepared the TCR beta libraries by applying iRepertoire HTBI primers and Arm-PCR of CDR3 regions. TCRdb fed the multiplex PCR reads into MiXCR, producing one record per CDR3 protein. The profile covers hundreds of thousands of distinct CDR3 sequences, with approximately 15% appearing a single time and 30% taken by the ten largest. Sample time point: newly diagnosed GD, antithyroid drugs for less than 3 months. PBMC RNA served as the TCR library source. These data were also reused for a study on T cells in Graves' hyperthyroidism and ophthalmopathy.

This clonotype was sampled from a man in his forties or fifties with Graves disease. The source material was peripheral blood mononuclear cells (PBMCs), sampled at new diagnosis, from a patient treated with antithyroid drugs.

Written as DNA, the CDR3 is TGTGCCAGCAGCGTAGGCCTTCTCAGCACAGATACGCAGTATTTT. Translation: CASSVGLLSTDTQYF. This chain uses TRBV9 with TRBJ2-3; D is unresolved. Trimming took off 0 bases at V and 0 bases at J, with 8 bases between the two ends. Germline V gene data show CDR1 as SGDLS and CDR2 as YYNGEE. There are 15 residues in the CDR3.